This paragraph reports one T cell receptor beta chain. The antigen remains unidentified. Germline V CDR1 and CDR2: GTSNPN, SVGIG (reference sequence). CDR3 length: 13 residues. Trimming removed 0 bases from V and 7 bases from J, with 9 bases in between. Time point meaning: week 35, safety follow-up. Topical imiquimod accompanied each vaccine dose, which consisted of 300 ug of mutant IDH1 20-mer peptide. Diagnosis in the donors showed new WHO grade 3 or 4 astrocytomas that were IDH1-mutant and ATRX-lost. Repertoires were generated with immunoSEQ multiplex PCR, while TCRdb's copy carries only in-frame clones and drops some. The top ten clones hold 10% to 12% of a sample with 25,000 to 40,000 clones, over 65% of them seen once. The record originates from a study of a mutant IDH1 vaccine in newly diagnosed glioma.

This chain links TRBV30 with TRBJ1-4, with a weak D call TRBD1 (6 bases). The receptor comes from a middle-aged woman with glioma. The sample was PBMCs, taken from a glioma patient whose treatment included an IDH1 peptide vaccine. CDR3 region: CAWSVQGVEKLFF. CDR3 nucleotide sequence: TGTGCCTGGAGTGTACAGGGCGTTGAAAAACTGTTTTTT.